A selection of T cell receptor beta chains follows, all from one sample in a study of cytomegalovirus exposure and HLA in healthy donors. Assay used: immunoSEQ multiplex PCR; TCRdb lists only in-frame clones, some missing. This sample has 25,000 or so clones; roughly three quarters occur once, and the top ten carry about 4.5%. Material: PBMCs. The receptors originated from a male donor in good health and CMV-seronegative. Each CDR3 is given with its conserved first and last residue. A D gene is named only where the DNA matches it firmly. Clone sizes are given selectively: once, few, many, or a class where the clone is expanded.

length: 13; size: NA; J: TRBJ2-7; D: NA; V: TRBV10-2; CDR3: CASSEARGNEQYF; DNA: TGCGCCAGCAGTGAGGCCAGGGGTAACGAGCAGTACTTC
length: 14; size: once; J: TRBJ1-1; D: NA; V: TRBV18; CDR3: CASSPAFGGTEAFF; DNA: TGTGCCAGCTCACCGGCCTTTGGAGGGACTGAAGCTTTCTTT
length: 13; size: large; J: TRBJ1-1; D: NA; V: TRBV10-3; CDR3: CAISESQGLIAFF; DNA: TGTGCCATCAGTGAATCCCAGGGACTCATAGCTTTCTTT
length: 15; size: NA; J: TRBJ2-5; D: TRBD1; V: TRBV23-1; CDR3: CASSHRDRAQETQYF; DNA: TGCGCCAGCAGTCATAGGGACAGGGCCCAAGAGACCCAGTACTTC
length: 17; size: NA; J: TRBJ2-7; D: NA; V: TRBV21-1; CDR3: CASRIPEGWGGSYEQYF; DNA: TGTGCCAGCAGGATCCCGGAGGGTTGGGGGGGGTCCTACGAGCAGTACTTC
length: 15; size: NA; J: TRBJ2-7; D: TRBD1; V: TRBV27; CDR3: CASSFKGQGNYEQYF; DNA: TGTGCCAGCAGTTTTAAGGGACAGGGGAATTACGAGCAGTACTTC
length: 13; size: NA; J: TRBJ2-7; D: TRBD2; V: TRBV27; CDR3: CASAHGGGYEQYF; DNA: TGTGCCAGCGCCCATGGGGGGGGTTACGAGCAGTACTTC
length: 15; size: NA; J: TRBJ1-6; D: TRBD1; V: TRBV28; CDR3: CASSPGPGQGSPLHF; DNA: TGTGCCAGCAGTCCCGGACCGGGACAGGGGTCACCCCTCCACTTT
length: 16; size: NA; J: TRBJ2-3; D: TRBD2; V: TRBV19; CDR3: CASSIAASGITDTQYF; DNA: TGTGCCAGTAGTATAGCCGCTAGCGGGATCACAGATACGCAGTATTTT
length: 12; size: once; J: TRBJ2-7; D: NA; V: TRBV30; CDR3: CAWAYSSYEQYF; DNA: TGTGCCTGGGCGTATAGCTCCTACGAGCAGTACTTC
length: 14; size: NA; J: TRBJ1-5; D: TRBD1; V: TRBV6-5; CDR3: CASSMGQQNQPQHF; DNA: TGTGCCAGCAGTATGGGACAGCAAAATCAGCCCCAGCATTTT